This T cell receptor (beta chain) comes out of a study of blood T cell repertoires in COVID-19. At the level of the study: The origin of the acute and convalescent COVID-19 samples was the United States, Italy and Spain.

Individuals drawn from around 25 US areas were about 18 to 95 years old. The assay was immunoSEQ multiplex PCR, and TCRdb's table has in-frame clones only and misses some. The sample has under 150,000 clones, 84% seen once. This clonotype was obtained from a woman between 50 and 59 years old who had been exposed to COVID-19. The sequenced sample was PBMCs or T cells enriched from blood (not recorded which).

CDR3: CASSPGGTSYEQYF. The CDR3 DNA sequence: TGTGCCAGCAGCCCGGGGGGTACCTCCTACGAGCAGTACTTC. This chain uses TRBV5-8 with TRBJ2-7; 7 positions agree with TRBD2. This CDR3 spans 14 amino acids. Trimming removed 4 bases from V and 0 bases from J; junction bases left unmatched: 4. CDR1 is SGHTS, CDR2 YDEGEE, per germline.